This T cell receptor beta chain is drawn from a study of T-cell memory formation after mild COVID-19. In the study overall: TCR clusters largely stayed donor specific. Whole-study findings and limits: Cross-reactive memory seemingly joined, as some responding clones were found in pre-infection memory.

A word on this clonotype: As yet, its antigen is unknown.

Per germline, CDR1 MNHNS and CDR2 SASEGT. This CDR3 is built from 13 residues. The ends lost 8 bases at V and 6 bases at J; junction bases unmatched: 5. TCRdb reprocessed the 5' RACE reads via MiXCR and lists one record per CDR3 protein. The sample lists hundreds of thousands of distinct CDR3 sequences, approximately 18% occurring once. The sequence was collected from an adult woman who had mild COVID-19 (a few samples of this study predate the infection). Cell type and time point are not known. Sequencing input: PBMCs or a T cell subset sorted from them (not recorded which). The V and J genes are TRBV6-1 and TRBJ1-1, with 11 bases that match TRBD1. The CDR3 protein is CASGQGAGPEAFF. The DNA for the CDR3 is TGTGCCAGCGGACAGGGGGCAGGCCCTGAAGCTTTCTTT.